The 19 T cell receptor beta chains listed next were all sequenced from one sample in a study of regulatory T cells in long-lasting Graves disease. The time point is: newly diagnosed GD, antithyroid drugs for less than 3 months. Preparation of the TCR library used RNA extracted from PBMCs. TCR beta libraries were built with iRepertoire HTBI primers and Arm-PCR of CDR3 regions. TCRdb called the multiplex PCR reads again in MiXCR, with one record for every CDR3 protein. Altogether 560,000 or so distinct CDR3 sequences are present, about 16% being singletons, with the ten largest covering 12%. This same sample was also taken into another study, of T cells in Graves' hyperthyroidism and ophthalmopathy.

This material consisted of peripheral blood mononuclear cells (PBMCs), taken at new diagnosis, from a patient treated with antithyroid drugs. The receptor source for this set is a man between 18 and 35 years old with Graves disease.

At least ten counts were recorded for this clonotype. The V and J genes are TRBV28 and TRBJ2-1; perhaps TRBD1 as D (5 bases). In germline, CDR1 is MDHEN, CDR2 SYDVKM. Trimming took 6 bases from V and 0 from J, leaving 27 bases between them. This CDR3 comprises 20 residues. The CDR3 region has the DNA TGTGCCAGCAGCCCAATTACAGGAAGACCCCCAACGAGCTCCTACAATGAGCAGTTCTTC. Amino acids: CASSPITGRPPTSSYNEQFF.

J is TRBJ2-3 and V is TRBV20-1; 7 bases line up with TRBD2. The J call may be wrong; the DNA end is better matched by TRBJ2-5. Per the germline V gene, CDR1 is DFQATT and CDR2 is SNEGSKA (reference sequence). The CDR3 loop spans 16 amino acids. CDR3 amino acids: CSARDHLAGVVETQYF. The CDR3 DNA reads TGCAGTGCTAGAGATCATCTGGCGGGAGTCGTGGAGACCCAGTACTTC.

At least ten counts were recorded for this clonotype. The rearrangement links TRBV10-1 to TRBJ2-7; maybe TRBD2 (5 bases). Per germline, CDR1 WNHNN and CDR2 SYGVQD (reference sequence). CDR3 length equals 13 residues. V lost 3 bases and J lost 6, with 12 bases in between. CDR3 nucleotide sequence: TGCGCCAGCAGTGAAGGGCGACGGGGCGAGCAGTACTTC. Translated: CASSEGRRGEQYF.

This clonotype was detected only a few times. V gene TRBV29-1 combines with J gene TRBJ2-1, with D perhaps matching TRBD1 (6 bases). Looked up from germline, CDR1 is SQVTM and CDR2 is ANQGSEA. This CDR3 spans 14 amino acids. V dropped 7 bases and J dropped 1 base, with 14 bases sitting between them. DNA for the CDR3: TGCAGCGGCGAAGGGCAGGGGTCCTACAATGAGCAGTTCTTC. Translated, it gives CSGEGQGSYNEQFF.

This chain uses TRBV11-1 with TRBJ1-2; 9 bases fit TRBD1. This CDR3 comprises 16 residues. Germline loops: CDR1 SGHAT, CDR2 FQDESV (reference sequence). Trimming at V came to 5 bases and at J to 4 bases, leaving 11 bases not matched to a gene. The CDR3 sequence: CASSPEPGQGIYGYTF. CDR3 DNA: TGTGCCAGCAGCCCTGAGCCGGGACAGGGTATCTATGGCTACACCTTC.

In this sample, this clonotype turned up many times. This chain joins TRBV7-3 and TRBJ2-5; TRBD1 might be the D (6 bases). Trimming removed 3 bases at V and 5 bases at J, with 16 bases between. There are 15 residues in the CDR3. Germline CDR1 and CDR2: SGHTA and FQGTGA. The CDR3 protein is CASSFGPQGMETQYF. The CDR3, as DNA: TGTGCCAGCAGCTTCGGACCACAGGGTATGGAGACCCAGTACTTC.

This clonotype was detected ten times or more. This chain uses TRBV7-2 with TRBJ1-5; D may be TRBD1 (6 bases). The germline CDR1 and CDR2 sequences are SGHTA and FQGNSA. The ends were cut back, 5 bases at V and 5 bases at J, with 13 bases in the middle. The CDR3 runs 14 residues. CDR3 sequence reads: CASSRRDTYQPQHF. CDR3 DNA: TGTGCCAGCAGCCGTCGGGACACATATCAGCCCCAGCATTTT.

This clonotype was recorded many times. This chain links TRBV6-1 with TRBJ2-7; 7 bases map to TRBD2. This CDR3 contains 15 residues. CDR1 MNHNS and CDR2 SASEGT come from the germline V gene. Trimming cost V 5 bases and J 0 bases; bases outside gene matches: 7. The CDR3 reads CASSISSGDSYEQYF. The DNA for the CDR3 is TGTGCCAGCAGTATTTCTAGCGGAGACTCCTACGAGCAGTACTTC.

J is TRBJ2-1 and V is TRBV20-1; TRBD2 matches 11 bases. CDR1 is DFQATT and CDR2 is SNEGSKA in the germline V gene (reference sequence). This CDR3 region has 19 residues. V lost 1 base and J lost 0; bases outside the gene matches: 11. This CDR3 reads CSARGATSGTLASYNEQFF. The CDR3 bases are TGCAGTGCTAGAGGTGCGACTAGCGGGACCTTAGCCTCCTACAATGAGCAGTTCTTC.

There are many counts of this clonotype. The rearrangement joins TRBV3-1 to TRBJ2-1; TRBD2 agrees at 13 bases. CDR3 size: 18 residues. Germline-derived CDR1 and CDR2 are LGHDT and YNNKEL (reference sequence). J was trimmed by 0 bases and V by 5 bases; bases with no gene match: 7. CDR3 sequence reads: CASSSRTSGSSSYNEQFF. CDR3 coding DNA: TGTGCCAGCAGCTCCCGGACTAGCGGGAGTAGCTCCTACAATGAGCAGTTCTTC.

On this clonotype: The missing conserved phenylalanine or tryptophan at the end of this CDR3 makes a read error likely. This rearrangement joins TRBV20-1 to TRBJ2-1; D ambiguous. The CDR3 is made up of 13 amino acids. Trimming shortened V by 6 bases and J by 3 bases, and 12 bases separated the two germline ends. Germline CDR1 reads DFQATT; CDR2 reads SNEGSKA (reference sequence). CDR3 in amino acids: CSAPLRIYNEQFL. DNA of the CDR3: TGCAGTGCCCCTTTGAGAATCTACAATGAGCAGTTCCTC.

This clonotype was detected ten times or more. V is TRBV6-2 or TRBV6-3 and J is TRBJ2-1; TRBD2 agrees at 7 bases. The length of the CDR3 is 16 residues. Germline assignment: CDR1 MNHEY and CDR2 SVGEGT. With 2 bases clipped from V and 8 bases from J, the junction kept 12 bases outside the gene matches. CDR3 in amino acids: CASSYGLAENYDEQFF. The CDR3 nucleotides are TGTGCCAGCAGTTACGGGCTAGCGGAAAATTATGATGAGCAGTTCTTC.

The chain recombines TRBV24-1 with TRBJ1-2, with D possibly being TRBD1 (6 bases). The CDR3 is 13 amino acids. Germline CDR1 is KGHDR and CDR2 is SFDVKD. V was pared by 3 bases and J by 8 bases, with 12 bases between. CDR3 in amino acids: CATSDITGTGYTF. The CDR3 nucleotides are TGTGCCACCAGTGATATTACAGGGACCGGCTACACCTTC.

This clonotype was seen only a few times. The V call is TRBV7-2, the J call TRBJ2-3; either TRBD1 or TRBD2 may supply D (6 bases each). CDR1 is SGHTA and CDR2 is FQGNSA in the germline V gene. The CDR3 contains 16 residues. The V gene lost 5 bases and the J gene lost 5 bases, with 20 bases spanning the gap. DNA of the CDR3: TGTGCCAGCAGCCCCCCCCTAGCGAGAGGGGGAGATACGCAGTATTTT. It yields the protein CASSPPLARGGDTQYF.

This clonotype has just a few counts. V usage is TRBV7-9 and J usage is TRBJ2-2, with D perhaps TRBD2 (6 bases). Trimming shortened V by 3 bases and J by 5 bases, and 22 bases separated the two germline ends. The germline CDR1 and CDR2 sequences are SEHNR and FQNEAQ (reference sequence). This CDR3 has 18 residues. The DNA for the CDR3 is TGTGCCAGCAGCTTTCGGAGGCACGGGAGAGAAGAAACCGGGGAGCTGTTTTTT. Translating it yields CASSFRRHGREETGELFF.

Concerning this clonotype: A much larger clone lies one base from this, so it may be a read error. The gene calls are TRBV15 and TRBJ1-2; a weak D match, TRBD1 (5 bases). V was trimmed by 5 bases and J by 2 bases, leaving 9 bases between them. Germline loops: CDR1 LNHNV, CDR2 YYDKDF (reference sequence). The CDR3 is made up of 13 amino acids. The CDR3 coding sequence is TGTGCCACCAGCGGGGCAGGGAACTATGGCTACACCTTC. This sequence encodes CATSGAGNYGYTF.

This clonotype was detected a few times. CDR3 sequence: CASSSGTENPAGELFF. CDR3 DNA: TGTGCCAGCAGCTCCGGGACGGAAAATCCCGCCGGGGAGCTGTTTTTT. This rearrangement joins TRBV7-9 to TRBJ2-2; D could derive from TRBD1 or TRBD2 (5 bases each). Trimming cost V 4 bases and J 6 bases, with 18 bases left between them. Germline V gene data show CDR1 as SEHNR and CDR2 as FQNEAQ (reference sequence). This CDR3 is built from 16 residues.

This clonotype was found many times. The chain recombines TRBV6-1 with TRBJ2-1; 14 nucleotides match TRBD2. Germline values: CDR1 MNHNS, CDR2 SASEGT. J lost 10 bases, V lost 7 bases, and 15 bases had no gene match. This CDR3 has 17 amino acids. The CDR3 coding sequence is TGTGCCAGCACAAATACGGGGAGGACTAGCGGGAGGTTGGAGCAGTTCTTC. Translating gives CASTNTGRTSGRLEQFF.

This clonotype has a count of ten or more. The J gene is TRBJ2-7, the V gene TRBV30, with D hard to call. The V end lost 4 bases, the J end lost 2 bases, and 9 bases lay between the germline ends. This CDR3 has 12 amino acids. CDR1 and CDR2 from the germline V gene are GTSNPN and SVGIG (reference sequence). CDR3 loop: CAWISTAYEQYF. CDR3 coding DNA: TGTGCCTGGATTTCTACAGCCTACGAGCAGTACTTC. The full variable domain, with the rest looked up from reference TRBV30 and TRBJ2-7, is SQTIHQWPATLVQPVGSPLSLECTVEGTSNPNLYWYRQAAGRGLQLLFYSVGIGQISSEVPQNLSASRPQDRQFILSSKKLLLSDSGFYLCAWISTAYEQYFGPGTRLTVT.